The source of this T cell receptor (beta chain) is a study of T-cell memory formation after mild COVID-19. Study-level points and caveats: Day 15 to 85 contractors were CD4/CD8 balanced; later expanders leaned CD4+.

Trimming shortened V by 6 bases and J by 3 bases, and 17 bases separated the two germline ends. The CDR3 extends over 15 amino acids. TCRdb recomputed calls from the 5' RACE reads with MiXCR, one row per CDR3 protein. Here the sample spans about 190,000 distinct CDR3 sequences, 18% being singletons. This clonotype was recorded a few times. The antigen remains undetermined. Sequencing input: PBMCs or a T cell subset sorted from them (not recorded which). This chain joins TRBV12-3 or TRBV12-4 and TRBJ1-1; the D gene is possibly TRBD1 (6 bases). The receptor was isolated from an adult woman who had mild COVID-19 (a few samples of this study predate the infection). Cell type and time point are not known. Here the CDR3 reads CASRPRAGADTEAFF. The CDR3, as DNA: TGTGCCAGCAGGCCGCGGGCGGGGGCTGACACTGAAGCTTTCTTT.